The 30 T cell receptor beta chains below were found in one sample sequenced in a study of prognosis after radiotherapy for stage I lung cancer. The genomic DNA TCR beta CDR3 region underwent two rounds of multiplex PCR. During first-round PCR, primers specific to each TRBV and TRBJ gene were used. TCRdb reprocessed the multiplex PCR reads with MiXCR, giving one entry per CDR3 protein. The sample lists roughly 12,000 distinct CDR3 sequences, 35% occurring once. Sample: PBMCs, taken before or after stereotactic body radiation therapy (not recorded which). The receptors derive from a donor aged 50 or older with non-small cell lung cancer.

This chain uses TRBV12-3 or TRBV12-4 with TRBJ2-1, with D possibly matching TRBD2 (6 bases). The ends were cut back, 4 bases at V and 9 bases at J, with 19 bases in the middle. The CDR3 has 15 amino acids. The CDR3 bases are TGTGCCAGCAGTTCCCCCAGCGGGTTCCCTCCTGAGCAGTTCTTC. Translating gives CASSSPSGFPPEQFF.

To note about this clonotype: A single base separates this from a much larger clone, so it may be a read error. The gene calls are TRBV19 and TRBJ1-4; D may be TRBD1 (6 bases). Germline V CDR1 and CDR2: LNHDA, SQIVND (reference sequence). The CDR3 consists of 17 residues. Trimming pared 5 bases from V and 6 bases from J, leaving 22 bases between. In DNA, the CDR3 is TGTGCCAGTAGTCCTAGGGCCGGGGGGACACGAGATGAAAAACTGTTTTTT. It encodes CASSPRAGGTRDEKLFF.

The V gene is TRBV30, the J gene TRBJ2-3, with TRBD1 as a possible D gene (6 bases). V was shortened by 3 bases and J by 0 bases, with 19 bases between the two germline ends. This CDR3 is 17 amino acids long. Germline V CDR1 and CDR2: GTSNPN, SVGIG (reference sequence). This CDR3 is CAWRLGWGTTSTDTQYF. DNA for the CDR3: TGTGCCTGGAGGTTAGGGTGGGGGACAACTAGCACAGATACGCAGTATTTT.

This clonotype occurred many times. The chain recombines TRBV5-1 with TRBJ2-3, with no clear D. V gave up 0 bases and J gave up 8 bases, with 4 bases separating them. The CDR3 extends over 11 amino acids. Germline V CDR1 and CDR2: SGHRS, YFSETQ. The CDR3 coding sequence is TGCGCCAGCAGCTTGGTGGGTACGCAGTATTTT. It is translated as CASSLVGTQYF.

This clonotype was detected ten times or more. The chain couples TRBV5-6 to TRBJ2-7, with TRBD1 matching 9 bases. This CDR3 spans 15 amino acids. CDR1 and CDR2 from the germline V gene are SGHDT and YYEEEE. Trimming at V came to 4 bases and at J to 1 base, leaving 6 bases not matched to a gene. This chain's CDR3 is CASSPGDRVSYEQYV. The CDR3 coding sequence is TGTGCCAGCAGCCCAGGGGACAGGGTATCCTACGAGCAGTACGTC.

This clonotype was observed at least ten times. This chain uses TRBV18 with TRBJ2-1; 7 bases match TRBD2. Trimming took 5 bases from V and 3 from J; bases not matched to a gene: 7. This CDR3 spans 15 amino acids. The V gene's germline CDR1 is KGHSH and CDR2 LQKENI. The CDR3 nucleotides are TGTGCCAGCTCAATAGCGGGTGGGAACTACAATGAGCAGTTCTTC. It translates to CASSIAGGNYNEQFF.

This clonotype has a count of ten or more. V gene TRBV18 combines with J gene TRBJ2-1, with 7 bases fitting TRBD1. After removal of 3 bases from V and 4 bases from J, the junction contained 12 bases not matched to a gene. CDR1 is KGHSH and CDR2 is LQKENI in the germline V gene. The CDR3 spans 17 residues. CDR3 in amino acids: CASSPSGQARRYNEQFF. CDR3 nucleotides: TGTGCCAGCTCACCTTCCGGACAGGCGAGGAGATACAATGAGCAGTTCTTC.

The chain joins TRBV20-1 to TRBJ2-6, with D perhaps given as TRBD1 or TRBD2 (5 bases each). Trimming removed 5 bases at V and 0 bases at J, with 14 bases between. This CDR3 contains 16 residues. The germline CDR1 and CDR2 sequences are DFQATT and SNEGSKA (reference sequence). The CDR3 spells CSAPYFGGSGANVLTF. Here the CDR3 DNA reads TGCAGTGCTCCCTATTTTGGGGGCTCTGGGGCCAACGTCCTGACTTTC.

This clonotype was found many times. This chain joins TRBV28 and TRBJ2-6; the D is unclear. Germline-derived CDR1 and CDR2 are MDHEN and SYDVKM. The CDR3 extends over 13 amino acids. The chain's CDR3 is CGTCSSGANVLTF. As DNA, the CDR3 is TGTGGGACCTGTAGCTCTGGGGCCAACGTCCTGACTTTC.

The V and J genes are TRBV7-3 and TRBJ2-2; tentative D call: TRBD1 (5 bases). Germline values: CDR1 SGHTA, CDR2 FQGTGA. Trimming left V 2 bases short and J 6 bases short, with 19 bases between. The CDR3 has 17 amino acids. CDR3 loop: CASSLLAWGPGAGELFF. The CDR3 DNA reads TGTGCCAGCAGCTTACTGGCGTGGGGCCCCGGTGCCGGGGAGCTGTTTTTT.

The chain couples TRBV19 to TRBJ2-2; 9 nucleotides line up with TRBD2. V shed 10 bases, J shed 6 bases, and the junction held 9 bases outside the gene matches. From germline, CDR1 is LNHDA and CDR2 SQIVND (reference sequence). The CDR3 is 14 residues long. The CDR3 loop reads CAIWGLAGAGELFF. CDR3 coding DNA: TGTGCCATTTGGGGTTTAGCGGGGGCCGGGGAGCTGTTTTTT.

As regards this clonotype: This may arise from a read error, as a much more abundant clone is one base away. Without the conserved terminal phenylalanine or tryptophan, this CDR3 likely stems from a read error. V usage is TRBV29-1 and J usage is TRBJ1-1; D is undetermined. Trimming shortened V by 4 bases and J by 4 bases, and 10 bases separated the two germline ends. CDR1 SQVTM and CDR2 ANQGSEA come from the germline V gene. The CDR3 runs to 12 residues. Written as DNA, the CDR3 is TGCAGCGTTGTTACGACGAGCACTGAAGCTTTCCTT. The encoded protein is CSVVTTSTEAFL.

The table lists this clonotype with many counts. It may be a read error: a sequence one base away is much more abundant. The rearrangement joins TRBV11-3 to TRBJ2-2; tentatively, D is TRBD2 (5 bases). The CDR3 contains 18 residues. V lost 1 base and J 0 bases, leaving 15 bases between the germline ends. The germline CDR1 and CDR2 sequences are SGHNT and YENEEA. As DNA, the CDR3 is TGTGCCAGCAGCTTAGGACGGGGTCGGAGGCCGAACACCGGGGAGCTGTTTTTT. Translated: CASSLGRGRRPNTGELFF.

The chain employs TRBV2 and TRBJ2-1; tentatively, D is TRBD1 (6 bases). The CDR3 has 15 residues. The V end was cut by 0 bases, the J end by 5 bases, with 11 bases between. The germline V gene encodes CDR1 SNHLY and CDR2 FYNNEI. CDR3 in DNA: TGTGCCAGCAGTGAAGCGCTCAGGGGCAACAATGAGCAGTTCTTC. Protein sequence: CASSEALRGNNEQFF.

This clonotype was counted many times. The chain has TRBV6-2 or TRBV6-3 and TRBJ2-5; D is perhaps TRBD2 (6 bases). CDR3 length equals 18 residues. V shed 6 bases and J shed 5 bases, with 28 bases lying between them. In germline, CDR1 is MNHEY, CDR2 SVGEGT. The CDR3 spells CASRPLPGSTSPVETQYF. The CDR3 nucleotides read TGTGCCAGCAGGCCACTCCCAGGATCGACTAGTCCGGTGGAGACCCAGTACTTC.

This clonotype has ten or more counts. The chain combines TRBV5-4 with TRBJ1-3; 9 nucleotides agree with TRBD1. The CDR3 length is 18 residues. Trimming took 0 bases from V and 0 from J; bases not matched to a gene: 7. CDR1 is SGHNT and CDR2 is YYREEE in the germline V gene (reference sequence). CDR3 nucleotide sequence: TGTGCCAGCAGCTTGGGGGGGACAGGGAGTCCCTCTGGAAACACCATATATTTT. This codes for CASSLGGTGSPSGNTIYF.

Of note for this clonotype: This may come from a read error, since a much larger clone is one base off. The CDR3 DNA sequence: TGTGCCAGCAGCTTAGTCAAGGTCCCAGTCGGCAATGAGCAGTTCTTC. Translation gives CASSLVKVPVGNEQFF. The chain employs TRBV11-3 and TRBJ2-1; D is unresolved. Trimming left V 1 base short and J 6 bases short, with 16 bases between. This CDR3 has 16 residues. Germline V gene sequence: CDR1 SGHNT, CDR2 YENEEA.

Relative to its sample, this clonotype is medium-sized (0.01 to 0.1%). This rearrangement joins TRBV27 to TRBJ2-3; 8 bases agree with TRBD2. CDR1 is MNHEY, CDR2 SMNVEV, per germline (reference sequence). The CDR3 totals 15 residues. V shed 7 bases, J shed 0 bases, and the junction held 6 bases outside the gene matches. The CDR3 DNA sequence: TGTGCCAGCACCCTTAGCGGGGTTAGCACAGATACGCAGTATTTT. Encoded protein: CASTLSGVSTDTQYF.

The J gene is TRBJ2-3, the V gene TRBV20-1; 7 bases agree with TRBD2. The CDR3 extends over 15 amino acids. Germline V gene sequence: CDR1 DFQATT, CDR2 SNEGSKA (reference sequence). Germline trimming cut 2 bases from V and 0 bases from J; bases unmatched to any gene: 5. Written as DNA, the CDR3 is TGCAGTGCTAGACGACATAGCGGGAGCACAGATACGCAGTATTTT. It is translated as CSARRHSGSTDTQYF.

This clonotype was detected ten times or more. V usage is TRBV7-9 and J usage is TRBJ2-7; 11 positions agree with TRBD2. The germline V gene has CDR1 SEHNR and CDR2 FQNEAQ (reference sequence). With V trimmed by 5 bases and J by 2 bases, 5 bases remained unmatched. The CDR3 length is 15 residues. The CDR3 DNA is TGTGCCAGCAGCCCGGGACTAGCGGTAACCTACGAGCAGTACTTC. Its translation: CASSPGLAVTYEQYF.

The J gene is TRBJ2-7, the V gene TRBV6-1; 9 nucleotides agree with TRBD1. V lost 7 bases to trimming and J lost 6 bases; unmatched junction nucleotides: 4. The CDR3 totals 12 residues. Germline V CDR1 and CDR2: MNHNS, SASEGT. The CDR3 protein is CASKTGGLEQYF. DNA for the CDR3: TGTGCCAGCAAGACAGGGGGTCTCGAGCAGTACTTC.

This clonotype was recorded many times. The chain uses TRBV20-1 and TRBJ2-1; D may be TRBD1 (8 bases). The V end lost 2 bases, the J end lost 0 bases, and 17 bases lay between the germline ends. Germline CDR1 and CDR2: DFQATT and SNEGSKA (reference sequence). This CDR3 has 17 residues. In nucleotides, the CDR3 is TGCAGTGCTAGACGAAGGACAGGGAGGGTCTCCTACAATGAGCAGTTCTTC. This encodes CSARRRTGRVSYNEQFF.

By frequency in the sample, this clonotype is medium-sized. The chain employs TRBV6-2 or TRBV6-3 and TRBJ2-1; the D is unclear. This CDR3 has 11 amino acids. Germline V CDR1 and CDR2: MNHEY, SVGEGT. Trimming pared 8 bases from V and 10 bases from J, leaving 12 bases between. CDR3 amino acids: CASRQGPEQFF. The CDR3 region has the DNA TGTGCCAGCCGTCAAGGACCAGAGCAGTTCTTC.

In this sample, this clonotype turned up many times. The V and J genes are TRBV10-3 and TRBJ2-1; D is ambiguous. Trimming took off 10 bases at V and 3 bases at J, with 16 bases between the two ends. The germline V gene has CDR1 ENHRY and CDR2 SYGVKD. This CDR3 contains 14 residues. The CDR3 DNA sequence: TGTGCCACGAGGTGGAGCGACGTCTACAATGAGCAGTTCTTC. Amino acid sequence: CATRWSDVYNEQFF.

This clonotype is medium-sized (0.01 to 0.1%) by share. The chain couples TRBV24-1 to TRBJ1-2, with D unclear. CDR1 and CDR2 from the germline V gene are KGHDR and SFDVKD. This CDR3 has 15 amino acids. The germline V and J ends were trimmed by 3 bases and 2 bases, with 12 bases remaining between them. CDR3 protein: CATSDPHAANYGYTF. DNA for the CDR3: TGTGCCACCAGTGATCCCCACGCGGCAAACTATGGCTACACCTTC.

In the case of this clonotype: A far larger clone is a single base away, which makes a read error likely. The J gene is TRBJ2-2, the V gene TRBV6-2 or TRBV6-3; maybe TRBD2 (6 bases). This CDR3 spans 16 amino acids. CDR1 and CDR2 from the germline V gene are MNHEY and SVGEGT. The V end was cut by 0 bases, the J end by 5 bases, with 13 bases between. The CDR3 bases are TGTGCCAGCAGTTACTCACGAGGGGCGGGAACCGGGGAGCTGTTTTTT. It yields the protein CASSYSRGAGTGELFF.

The rearrangement links TRBV3-1 to TRBJ2-2; TRBD1 agrees at 7 bases. The CDR3 contains 13 residues. In germline, CDR1 is LGHDT, CDR2 YNNKEL (reference sequence). J lost 7 bases, V lost 2 bases, and 1 base had no gene match. CDR3 sequence: CASSQQGVGELFF. CDR3 in DNA: TGTGCCAGCAGCCAACAGGGGGTCGGGGAGCTGTTTTTT.

The table lists this clonotype with many counts. The CDR3 bases are TGTGCCAGCAGCCAAGATTTTGGGCAGCCCCAGCATTTT. Its translation is CASSQDFGQPQHF. This chain links TRBV4-2 with TRBJ1-5, with D unclear. Deletions cut 0 bases from V and 7 bases from J, with 7 bases between. The CDR3 sequence is 13 residues long. In germline, CDR1 is LGHNA, CDR2 YNFKEQ.

This clonotype has at least ten counts. The chain is built from TRBV12-3 or TRBV12-4 and TRBJ2-5, with D maybe TRBD2 (7 bases). Trimming took off 5 bases at V and 5 bases at J, with 21 bases between the two ends. The CDR3 totals 16 residues. The CDR3, as DNA: TGTGCCAGCAGTCCGGCTCCCGGGGGGCGATCGGAGACCCAGTACTTC. Residues: CASSPAPGGRSETQYF.

This clonotype was recorded at least ten times. This rearrangement joins TRBV5-1 to TRBJ1-2, with D unclear. Trimming cost V 0 bases and J 5 bases, with 5 bases left between them. This CDR3 contains 12 residues. CDR1 SGHRS and CDR2 YFSETQ come from the germline V gene. The CDR3 sequence: CASSLAEYGYTF. The CDR3 nucleotides read TGCGCCAGCAGCTTGGCAGAATATGGCTACACCTTC.